This T cell receptor beta chain emerged from a study of OX40 agonist ivuxolimab in advanced cancers. Study summary: Ivuxolimab doses were 0.01, 0.1, 0.3, 1.5, 3 or 10 mg/kg every 2 weeks. The mean age was roughly 60 years, ranging from 23 to 79, with approximately 85% of participants male.

Germline V CDR1 and CDR2: LGHNA, YNFKEQ. CDR3 length: 15 amino acids. V lost 1 base to trimming and J lost 3 bases; unmatched junction nucleotides: 6. TCRdb's copy holds only in-frame clones and misses some; the assay was immunoSEQ multiplex PCR. The table includes nearly 65,000 clones, over 80% detected once. This receptor was taken from an adult with an advanced solid tumor such as melanoma, head and neck, liver or kidney cancer. The material sequenced was CD4+ or CD8+ T cells sorted from blood, taken in a trial of the OX40 agonist ivuxolimab. V usage is TRBV4-2 and J usage is TRBJ2-7; 7 nucleotides align to TRBD2. CDR3 nucleotide sequence: TGTGCCAGCAGCCAAGGGGCTAGCGGTTACTACGAGCAGTACTTC. Translated: CASSQGASGYYEQYF.